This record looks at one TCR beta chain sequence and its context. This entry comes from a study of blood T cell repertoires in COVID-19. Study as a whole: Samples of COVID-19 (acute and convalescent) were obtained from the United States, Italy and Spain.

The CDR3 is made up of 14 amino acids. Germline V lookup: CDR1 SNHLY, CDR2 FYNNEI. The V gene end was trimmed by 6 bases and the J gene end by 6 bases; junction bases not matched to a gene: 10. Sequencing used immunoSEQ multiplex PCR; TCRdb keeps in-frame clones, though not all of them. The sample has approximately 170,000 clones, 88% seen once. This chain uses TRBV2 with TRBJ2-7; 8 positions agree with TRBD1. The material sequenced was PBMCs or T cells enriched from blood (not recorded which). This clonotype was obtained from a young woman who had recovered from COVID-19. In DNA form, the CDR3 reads TGTGCCAGCAGCGTCGACCAGGGGGCCGGCGAGCAGTACTTC. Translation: CASSVDQGAGEQYF.